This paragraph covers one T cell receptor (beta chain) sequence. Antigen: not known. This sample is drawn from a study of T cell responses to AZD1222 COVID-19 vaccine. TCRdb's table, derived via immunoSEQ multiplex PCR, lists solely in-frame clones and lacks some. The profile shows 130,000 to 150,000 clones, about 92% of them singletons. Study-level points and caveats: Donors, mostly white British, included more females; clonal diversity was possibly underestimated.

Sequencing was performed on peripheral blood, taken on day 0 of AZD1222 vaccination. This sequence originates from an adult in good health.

The CDR3 protein is CASSPPGQGNSPLHF. The CDR3 region has the DNA TGTGCCAGCAGCCCTCCCGGACAGGGTAATTCACCCCTCCACTTT. The chain uses TRBV3-1 (or the pseudogene TRBV3-2) and TRBJ1-6; 8 bases are a match to TRBD1. Germline V gene lookup returns CDR1 LGHDT and CDR2 YNNKEL (reference sequence). The CDR3 has 15 amino acids. Trimming removed 4 bases from V and 6 bases from J; junction bases left unmatched: 5.